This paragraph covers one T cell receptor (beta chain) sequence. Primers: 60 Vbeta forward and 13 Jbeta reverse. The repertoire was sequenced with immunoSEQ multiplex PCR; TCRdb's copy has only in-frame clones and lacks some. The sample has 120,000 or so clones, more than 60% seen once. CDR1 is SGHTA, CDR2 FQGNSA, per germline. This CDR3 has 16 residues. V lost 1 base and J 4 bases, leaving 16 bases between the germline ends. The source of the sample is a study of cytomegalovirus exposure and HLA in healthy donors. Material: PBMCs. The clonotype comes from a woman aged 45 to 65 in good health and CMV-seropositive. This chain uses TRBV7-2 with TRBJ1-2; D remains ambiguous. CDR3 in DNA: TGTGCCAGCAGCTTAGTCGTCGGGGTTGGGGTCTATGGCTACACCTTC. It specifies CASSLVVGVGVYGYTF.